The T cell receptor (beta chain) described here comes from a study of blood T cell repertoires in COVID-19. This clone was observed a handful of times. Per the study methods: Researchers report that nucleated cell counts were estimated from reference gene primer amplification. Profiled with immunoSEQ multiplex PCR; TCRdb holds only in-frame clones, not every one. V, J and clone size were drawn from that table, and D and trimming were deduced from the DNA. The sample yields more than 100,000 clones, around 86% seen once. This CDR3 has 14 residues. V gave up 6 bases and J gave up 2 bases, with 11 bases separating them. Per the germline V gene, CDR1 is LNHDA and CDR2 is SQIVND (reference sequence).

The specimen was peripheral blood. The TCR sequence derives from a woman aged 60-75 years with active or convalescent COVID-19. The gene calls are TRBV19 and TRBJ1-5; D unclear. CDR3 protein: CASSYPSGNQPQHF. The CDR3 nucleotides read TGTGCCAGTAGCTATCCGTCCGGCAATCAGCCCCAGCATTTT.